Each of the 29 T cell receptor beta chains below was sequenced from the same sample in a study of cytomegalovirus exposure and HLA in healthy donors. PCR employed 60 Vbeta and 13 Jbeta primers. Sequencing used immunoSEQ multiplex PCR; TCRdb keeps in-frame clones, though not all of them. The data show over 100,000 clones, roughly 83% seen once. Sequencing input: PBMCs. The origin of the receptors is a man aged 35-49 years in good health and CMV-seronegative.

The rearrangement uses TRBV7-9 and TRBJ2-1; 16 bases match TRBD2. V was clipped by 1 base and J by 5 bases; unmatched bases: 5. The CDR3 is made up of 18 amino acids. The germline gives CDR1 SEHNR, CDR2 FQNEAQ (reference sequence). CDR3 protein: CASSLDGGLAGGDNEQFF. DNA of the CDR3: TGTGCCAGCAGCTTAGATGGGGGACTAGCGGGGGGGGACAATGAGCAGTTCTTC.

This clone occurred once. This chain links TRBV2 with TRBJ1-4; a possible D gene is TRBD1 (6 bases). Germline loops: CDR1 SNHLY, CDR2 FYNNEI. V was shortened by 4 bases and J by 7 bases, with 16 bases between the two germline ends. This CDR3 has 15 residues. CDR3 coding DNA: TGTGCCAGCAGTGTGACAGGTCCTCAACGTGAAAAACTGTTTTTT. Protein product: CASSVTGPQREKLFF. Full variable domain (remainder filled in from reference TRBV2 and TRBJ1-4): EPEVTQTPSHQVTQMGQEVILRCVPISNHLYFYWYRQILGQKVEFLVSFYNNEISEKSEIFDDQFSVERPDGSNFTLKIRSTKLEDSAMYFCASSVTGPQREKLFFGSGTQLSVL.

The genes are TRBV5-1 and TRBJ2-5, with D maybe TRBD1 (6 bases). Germline CDR1 and CDR2: SGHRS and YFSETQ. V gave up 4 bases and J gave up 4 bases, with 17 bases separating them. CDR3 length: 15 residues. The CDR3 protein is CASSPITGSGETQYF. CDR3 coding DNA: TGCGCCAGCAGCCCCATTACAGGGTCTGGAGAGACCCAGTACTTC.

The CDR3 spells CASSVGPGGIYNEQFF. The DNA of the CDR3 is TGTGCCAGCAGCGTAGGTCCAGGGGGGATTTACAATGAGCAGTTCTTC. The genes are TRBV9 and TRBJ2-1; TRBD1 might be the D (7 bases). The germline V and J ends were trimmed by 0 bases and 4 bases, with 14 bases remaining between them. CDR3 length: 16 residues. Germline lookup yields CDR1 SGDLS and CDR2 YYNGEE.

The V gene is TRBV19, the J gene TRBJ1-5, with 8 bases fitting TRBD1. The CDR3 consists of 15 residues. From germline, CDR1 is LNHDA and CDR2 SQIVND (reference sequence). J was trimmed by 4 bases and V by 4 bases; bases with no gene match: 6. CDR3 sequence: CASSTNRGWNQPQHF. CDR3 in DNA: TGTGCCAGTAGTACCAACAGGGGGTGGAATCAGCCCCAGCATTTT. Using reference TRBV19 and TRBJ1-5 for the parts outside the CDR3, the full variable domain is DGGITQSPKYLFRKEGQNVTLSCEQNLNHDAMYWYRQDPGQGLRLIYYSQIVNDFQKGDIAEGYSVSREKKESFPLTVTSAQKNPTAFYLCASSTNRGWNQPQHFGDGTRLSIL.

V and J are TRBV6-6 and TRBJ2-7, with D possibly being TRBD1 (8 bases). Trimming stripped 6 bases from V and 4 bases from J, with 22 bases between. This CDR3 is built from 16 residues. The germline CDR1 and CDR2 sequences are MNHNY and SVGAGI (reference sequence). The CDR3 DNA is TGTGCCAGCAGCAAACTATCCACAGGGGGGGGGTACGAGCAGTACTTC. Its translation: CASSKLSTGGGYEQYF.

The V and J genes are TRBV7-2 and TRBJ2-3, with 7 bases identical to TRBD1. With 3 bases clipped from V and 2 bases from J, the junction kept 5 bases outside the gene matches. In germline, CDR1 is SGHTA, CDR2 FQGNSA. The CDR3 contains 15 residues. CDR3 DNA sequence: TGTGCCAGCAGCTTGGTGAGGGGGCCCACAGATACGCAGTATTTT. Protein sequence: CASSLVRGPTDTQYF. Full variable domain (rest looked up from reference TRBV7-2 and TRBJ2-3): GAGVSQSPSNKVTEKGKDVELRCDPISGHTALYWYRQSLGQGLEFLIYFQGNSAPDKSGLPSDRFSAERTGGSVSTLTIQRTQQEDSAVYLCASSLVRGPTDTQYFGPGTRLTVL.

This clone was counted a single time. The chain couples TRBV7-2 to TRBJ2-3, with 14 nucleotides matching TRBD2. Germline values: CDR1 SGHTA, CDR2 FQGNSA. The CDR3 is 16 residues long. The trim removed 5 bases at V and 5 bases at J, leaving 6 bases unmatched. The CDR3 DNA reads TGTGCCAGCAGCCCGGGACTAGCGGGGGCTGGAGATACGCAGTATTTT. Encoded protein: CASSPGLAGAGDTQYF. The full variable domain, its missing parts supplied by reference TRBV7-2 and TRBJ2-3, is GAGVSQSPSNKVTEKGKDVELRCDPISGHTALYWYRQSLGQGLEFLIYFQGNSAPDKSGLPSDRFSAERTGGSVSTLTIQRTQQEDSAVYLCASSPGLAGAGDTQYFGPGTRLTVL.

The chain links TRBV11-2 to TRBJ1-2; 7 bases fit TRBD1. Looked up from germline, CDR1 is SGHAT and CDR2 is FQNNGV. This CDR3 has 14 residues. V was clipped by 5 bases and J by 0 bases; unmatched bases: 3. CDR3 nucleotide sequence: TGTGCCAGCAGCGCCGGGACAGCTAACTATGGCTACACCTTC. This gives the protein CASSAGTANYGYTF.

This clone was detected only once. This chain connects TRBV9 to TRBJ2-7; D uncertain. CDR3 size: 12 residues. Germline V lookup: CDR1 SGDLS, CDR2 YYNGEE. V shed 0 bases and J shed 6 bases, with 7 bases lying between them. Written as DNA, the CDR3 is TGTGCCAGCAGCGTAGGAGGCGGCGAGCAGTACTTC. This gives the protein CASSVGGGEQYF.

The chain carries TRBV5-1 and TRBJ2-5; 7 nucleotides agree with TRBD2. The CDR3 extends over 17 amino acids. Per germline, CDR1 SGHRS and CDR2 YFSETQ. The V and J ends lost 0 bases and 4 bases, in that order; junction bases with no gene match: 12. CDR3 region: CASSLVPAGMGRETQYF. CDR3 DNA: TGCGCCAGCAGCTTGGTCCCAGCGGGGATGGGCAGAGAGACCCAGTACTTC.

The chain employs TRBV2 and TRBJ1-3, with unresolved D. The V gene's germline CDR1 is SNHLY and CDR2 FYNNEI. This CDR3 comprises 16 residues. V was cut by 2 bases and J by 0 bases, with 11 bases left in between. The CDR3 protein is CASSESDTYSGNTIYF. The CDR3 bases are TGTGCCAGCAGTGAAAGTGACACCTACTCTGGAAACACCATATATTTT. Combining the CDR3 with reference TRBV2 and TRBJ1-3 gives the whole variable domain EPEVTQTPSHQVTQMGQEVILRCVPISNHLYFYWYRQILGQKVEFLVSFYNNEISEKSEIFDDQFSVERPDGSNFTLKIRSTKLEDSAMYFCASSESDTYSGNTIYFGEGSWLTVV.

This clone was observed a few times. The V gene is TRBV6-1, the J gene TRBJ2-1; 8 nucleotides match TRBD1. CDR3 length: 13 residues. Germline V lookup: CDR1 MNHNS, CDR2 SASEGT. V trimming: 2 bases; J trimming: 12 bases; junction bases outside the gene matches: 6. The CDR3: CASSENQGQGQFF. The CDR3 bases are TGTGCCAGCAGTGAAAATCAAGGACAGGGGCAGTTCTTC.

V gene TRBV2 combines with J gene TRBJ1-5; no firm D call. The CDR3 runs 15 residues. V lost 2 bases and J lost 2, with 10 bases in between. Germline V gene lookup returns CDR1 SNHLY and CDR2 FYNNEI. The CDR3 loop reads CASSESTFGNQPQHF. CDR3 DNA sequence: TGTGCCAGCAGTGAATCAACATTTGGCAATCAGCCCCAGCATTTT.

The chain has TRBV6-6 and TRBJ1-5; no clear D gene. The CDR3 has 10 amino acids. From germline, CDR1 is MNHNY and CDR2 SVGAGI (reference sequence). The V end lost 5 bases, the J end lost 10 bases, and 6 bases lay between the germline ends. The chain's CDR3 is CASSEAPQHF. The DNA for the CDR3 is TGTGCCAGCAGTGAAGCACCCCAGCATTTT.

The V and J genes are TRBV7-9 and TRBJ2-6; 10 bases line up with TRBD2. J gave up 2 bases and V 3 bases, and 4 bases lay outside the gene matches. Germline V gene lookup returns CDR1 SEHNR and CDR2 FQNEAQ (reference sequence). The CDR3 loop spans 17 amino acids. CDR3 sequence reads: CASSFLAGEAGANVLTF. The DNA of the CDR3 is TGTGCCAGCAGCTTTCTAGCGGGGGAAGCTGGGGCCAACGTCCTGACTTTC.

The chain carries TRBV6-1 and TRBJ2-3, with 11 bases fitting TRBD2. Trimming at V came to 4 bases and at J to 2 bases, leaving 2 bases not matched to a gene. The CDR3 runs 15 residues. Germline CDR1 MNHNS, CDR2 SASEGT. CDR3 sequence: CASSGLAGPTDTQYF. The CDR3 bases are TGTGCCAGCAGTGGACTAGCGGGGCCCACAGATACGCAGTATTTT.

The rearrangement uses TRBV5-1 and TRBJ2-1; TRBD2 matches 15 bases. J lost 8 bases, V lost 1 base, and 7 bases had no gene match. This CDR3 comprises 17 residues. Germline V CDR1 and CDR2: SGHRS, YFSETQ. CDR3 protein: CASSLRGLAGGVDEQFF. Here the CDR3 DNA reads TGCGCCAGCAGCTTGAGGGGACTAGCGGGGGGTGTTGATGAGCAGTTCTTC.

This sequence joins TRBV2 and TRBJ1-1, with TRBD1 as a possible D gene (6 bases). Looked up from germline, CDR1 is SNHLY and CDR2 is FYNNEI. V was shortened by 7 bases and J by 7 bases, with 10 bases between the two germline ends. The CDR3 contains 11 residues. In nucleotides, the CDR3 is TGTGCCAGCACGGGACAAGGTGAAGCTTTCTTT. Its protein product is CASTGQGEAFF.

The chain carries TRBV30 and TRBJ1-6; perhaps TRBD1 as D (6 bases). CDR1 and CDR2 from the germline V gene are GTSNPN and SVGIG (reference sequence). The CDR3 length is 15 residues. Between the trimmed V and J ends, which lost 0 bases and 9 bases, there was a span of 15 bases. CDR3 region: CAWSVRGGPASPLHF. The DNA for the CDR3 is TGTGCCTGGAGTGTAAGGGGGGGGCCGGCTTCACCCCTCCACTTT.

The V call is TRBV19, the J call TRBJ1-1; no clear D. The CDR3 spans 14 residues. With 0 bases removed from V and 2 bases from J, the gap between germline ends came to 7 bases. Germline loops: CDR1 LNHDA, CDR2 SQIVND (reference sequence). CDR3 coding DNA: TGTGCCAGTAGTATAGAGGGAGAAAACACTGAAGCTTTCTTT. It is translated as CASSIEGENTEAFF.

About this clone itself: Germline is not matched at one junction end, which may reflect a read error. The genes are TRBV5-1 and TRBJ1-5, with D perhaps matching TRBD1 (6 bases). The CDR3 is 17 amino acids. Germline loops: CDR1 SGHRS, CDR2 YFSETQ. In DNA, the CDR3 is TGCGCCAGCAGCTTTGTCGCAGGGGTGGGAAATTCTCAGGCCCAGCATTTT. The encoded protein is CASSFVAGVGNSQAQHF.

This clone was seen more than once but under ten times. This chain links TRBV13 with TRBJ1-2; possibly TRBD1 for D (6 bases). With 4 bases removed from V and 3 bases from J, the gap between germline ends came to 12 bases. Germline V gives CDR1 PRHDT, CDR2 FYEKMQ (reference sequence). The CDR3 contains 14 residues. The CDR3 region has the DNA TGTGCCAGCAGCTCGAGGACAGCCTACTATGGCTACACCTTC. Encoded protein: CASSSRTAYYGYTF. The full variable domain, completed using reference TRBV13 and TRBJ1-2, is AAGVIQSPRHLIKEKRETATLKCYPIPRHDTVYWYQQGPGQDPQFLISFYEKMQSDKGSIPDRFSAQQFSDYHSELNMSSLELGDSALYFCASSSRTAYYGYTFGSGTRLTVV.

The V call is TRBV5-1, the J call TRBJ1-2, with D possibly being TRBD1 (5 bases). Germline CDR1 and CDR2: SGHRS and YFSETQ. The CDR3 contains 14 residues. Trimming shortened V by 3 bases and J by 4 bases, and 13 bases separated the two germline ends. In DNA, the CDR3 is TGCGCCAGCAGCTCCGCAGGGAGGGGCTATGGCTACACCTTC. It yields the protein CASSSAGRGYGYTF.

This rearrangement joins TRBV10-3 to TRBJ2-1, with D perhaps matching TRBD2 (6 bases). The CDR3 has 16 amino acids. Trimming removed 6 bases from V and 3 bases from J, with 18 bases in between. CDR1 and CDR2 (germline): ENHRY, SYGVKD. The CDR3 DNA is TGTGCCATCAGGGGTCGCCCGGGGGTCGACTACAATGAGCAGTTCTTC. This translates into CAIRGRPGVDYNEQFF.

This chain joins TRBV7-2 and TRBJ2-5, with 10 positions matching TRBD2. Germline lookup yields CDR1 SGHTA and CDR2 FQGNSA. The CDR3 covers 14 residues. J lost 11 bases, V lost 2 bases, and 8 bases had no gene match. The CDR3 region has the DNA TGTGCCAGCAGCTTAAGCGGGGGGGCGAGGGAGCAGTACTTC. Its translation is CASSLSGGAREQYF.

The chain couples TRBV19 to TRBJ2-2; D is possibly TRBD1 (5 bases). With 7 bases removed from V and 10 bases from J, the gap between germline ends came to 16 bases. This CDR3 is 13 amino acids long. The V gene's germline CDR1 is LNHDA and CDR2 SQIVND (reference sequence). The CDR3 reads CASTSQGSLELFF. CDR3 sequence (DNA): TGTGCCAGTACCAGTCAGGGCTCTTTGGAGCTGTTTTTT.

This sequence joins TRBV6-1 and TRBJ1-1; 7 bases fit TRBD1. The V gene end was trimmed by 4 bases and the J gene end by 1 base; junction bases not matched to a gene: 6. The germline V gene has CDR1 MNHNS and CDR2 SASEGT. CDR3 size: 15 residues. The CDR3 loop is CASSAPGGKNTEAFF. CDR3 sequence (DNA): TGTGCCAGCAGTGCCCCAGGGGGTAAGAACACTGAAGCTTTCTTT.

The chain joins TRBV10-3 to TRBJ2-5; maybe TRBD2 (6 bases). Between the trimmed V and J ends, which lost 0 bases and 5 bases, there was a span of 13 bases. This CDR3 region has 15 residues. From germline, CDR1 is ENHRY and CDR2 SYGVKD. For the CDR3, the DNA is TGTGCCATCAGTGAGTCTGCGGGGTGGGCGGAGACCCAGTACTTC. It translates to CAISESAGWAETQYF.